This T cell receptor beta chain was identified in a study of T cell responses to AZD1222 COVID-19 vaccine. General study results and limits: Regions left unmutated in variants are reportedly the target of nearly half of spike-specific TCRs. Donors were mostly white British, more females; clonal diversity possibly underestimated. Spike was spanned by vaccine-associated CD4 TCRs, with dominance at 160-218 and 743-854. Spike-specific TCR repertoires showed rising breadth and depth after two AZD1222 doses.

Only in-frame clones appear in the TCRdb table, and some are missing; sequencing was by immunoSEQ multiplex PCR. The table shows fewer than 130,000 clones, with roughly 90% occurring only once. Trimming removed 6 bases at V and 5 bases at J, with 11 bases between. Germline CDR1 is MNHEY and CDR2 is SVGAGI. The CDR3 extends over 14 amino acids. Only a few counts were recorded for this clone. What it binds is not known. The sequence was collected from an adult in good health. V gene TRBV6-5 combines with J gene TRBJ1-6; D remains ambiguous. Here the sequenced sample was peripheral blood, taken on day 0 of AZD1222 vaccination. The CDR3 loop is CASRSRENNSPLHF. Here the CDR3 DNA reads TGTGCCAGCAGGAGCCGGGAGAATAATTCACCCCTCCACTTT.